What follows describes a single T cell receptor (beta chain). Its antigen is currently unknown. One end of the junction fails to match germline, which may point to a read error. These data are taken from a study of T cell responses to AZD1222 COVID-19 vaccine. On the study more broadly: Pooling covered second doses at about 4 or about 12 weeks.

The data were produced by immunoSEQ multiplex PCR, yet TCRdb's version contains in-frame clones alone and is incomplete. This sample has 150,000 to 200,000 clones; 85% to 95% occur once, and the top ten carry 1.2% to 1.5%. Findings and caveats of the study: The study sampled repertoires only after the peak T cell response.

The sample consisted of peripheral blood, taken on day 0 of AZD1222 vaccination. This receptor was obtained from an adult in good health.

The CDR3 nucleotides read TGTGCCAGCAGTTTAGACAGTGAAGCTAACTATGGCTACACCTTC. Translation: CASSLDSEANYGYTF. The J gene is TRBJ1-2, the V gene TRBV7-8, with D tentatively TRBD1 (5 bases). Germline CDR1 is SGHVS and CDR2 is FQNEAQ. This CDR3 spans 15 amino acids.